Shown below are 32 T cell receptor beta chains from a single sample sequenced in a study of CD8+CD57+ T cells in acquired aplastic anemia. According to the study, genomic DNA was the template for TCR beta VDJ and CDR3 profiling. TCRdb called the reads again in MiXCR, with one record for every CDR3 protein. The sample shows some 150,000 distinct CDR3 sequences, approximately 41% of them seen only once. The source material was sorted CD4+, CD8+, or CD8+CD57+ T cells (not recorded which) from PBMCs. These TCRs come from a human donor in good health, serving as a control.

This clonotype was seen repeatedly, ten times or more. V and J are TRBV6-1 and TRBJ2-1; tentatively, D is TRBD2 (6 bases). Trimming pared 6 bases from V and 7 bases from J, leaving 13 bases between. Germline assignment: CDR1 MNHNS and CDR2 SASEGT. The CDR3 totals 13 residues. The CDR3 region is CASSLPLANEQFF. CDR3 nucleotide sequence: TGTGCCAGCAGCCTACCCCTAGCGAATGAGCAGTTCTTC.

The genes are TRBV7-9 and TRBJ1-3; 7 nucleotides align to TRBD1. The CDR3 has 15 amino acids. Germline V lookup: CDR1 SEHNR, CDR2 FQNEAQ (reference sequence). V lost 5 bases, J lost 2 bases, and 6 bases stayed unmatched. CDR3 amino acids: CASSESTGPGNTIYF. The CDR3 DNA sequence: TGTGCCAGCAGCGAGTCGACAGGGCCTGGAAACACCATATATTTT.

Many counts were recorded for this clonotype. The chain links TRBV2 to TRBJ1-5, with D uncertain. V lost 8 bases and J lost 4, with 12 bases in between. The CDR3 totals 13 residues. Germline-derived CDR1 and CDR2 are SNHLY and FYNNEI. The CDR3 here is CASCSGKNQPQHF. CDR3 sequence (DNA): TGTGCCAGCTGCTCCGGGAAAAATCAGCCCCAGCATTTT.

The chain couples TRBV5-1 to TRBJ1-6; D gene ambiguous. The V end lost 4 bases, the J end lost 8 bases, and 19 bases lay between the germline ends. Germline V gene data show CDR1 as SGHRS and CDR2 as YFSETQ. The CDR3 spans 16 residues. The CDR3 protein is CASSVRLGGADSPLHF. CDR3 bases: TGCGCCAGCAGCGTACGCCTCGGCGGAGCGGATTCACCCCTCCACTTT.

This chain connects TRBV10-3 to TRBJ2-1; maybe TRBD1 (6 bases). V was shortened by 4 bases and J by 6 bases, with 19 bases between the two germline ends. The CDR3 runs 16 residues. The germline CDR1 and CDR2 sequences are ENHRY and SYGVKD. The CDR3 is CAISGGVGARSNEQFF. The CDR3 bases are TGTGCCATCAGTGGGGGAGTGGGGGCCCGAAGCAATGAGCAGTTCTTC.

This clonotype was seen a few times. This may be a read error, as it is one base from a much larger clone. The V and J genes are TRBV2 and TRBJ2-7; D is possibly TRBD1 (5 bases). Trimming cost V 3 bases and J 3 bases, with 6 bases left between them. Germline assignment: CDR1 SNHLY and CDR2 FYNNEI. The length of the CDR3 is 12 residues. The CDR3 here is CASSDRVYEQYV. In DNA, the CDR3 is TGTGCCAGCAGTGACAGGGTCTACGAGCAGTACGTC.

The CDR3 is CATSDFGAGNTGELFF. The CDR3 DNA is TGTGCCACCAGTGATTTCGGGGCGGGTAACACCGGGGAGCTGTTTTTT. The gene calls are TRBV24-1 and TRBJ2-2, with D possibly being TRBD1 or TRBD2 (5 bases each). CDR1 is KGHDR, CDR2 SFDVKD, per germline. The CDR3 length is 16 residues. Trimming pared 1 base from V and 2 bases from J, leaving 10 bases between.

The chain couples TRBV28 to TRBJ1-2; D possibly corresponds to TRBD1 (5 bases). V lost 5 bases and J lost 6, with 16 bases in between. CDR1 is MDHEN and CDR2 is SYDVKM in the germline V gene. The CDR3 has 14 residues. CDR3 nucleotide sequence: TGTGCCAGCAGTACCGCCGGGACGAAAAATGGCTACACCTTC. Its protein product is CASSTAGTKNGYTF.

The rearrangement uses TRBV7-2 and TRBJ1-5; TRBD1 might be the D (5 bases). The V gene lost 0 bases and the J gene lost 3 bases, with 12 bases spanning the gap. The CDR3 loop spans 16 amino acids. In germline, CDR1 is SGHTA, CDR2 FQGNSA. The CDR3 region is CASSLAGRGNNQPQHF. CDR3 bases: TGTGCCAGCAGCTTAGCGGGGAGGGGTAACAATCAGCCCCAGCATTTT.

This clonotype has at least ten counts. The chain couples TRBV5-1 to TRBJ2-5; 10 bases fit TRBD2. The germline V gene encodes CDR1 SGHRS and CDR2 YFSETQ. V shed 2 bases and J 2 bases; nucleotides not matched to a gene: 9. This CDR3 has 17 amino acids. CDR3 amino acids: CASSFSGVAGGQETQYF. The CDR3 DNA reads TGCGCCAGCAGCTTCTCAGGGGTAGCGGGAGGACAAGAGACCCAGTACTTC.

The chain is built from TRBV20-1 and TRBJ2-2, with TRBD1 identical over 7 bases. V lost 8 bases to trimming and J lost 2 bases; unmatched junction nucleotides: 5. The CDR3 is 13 amino acids. Germline CDR1 DFQATT, CDR2 SNEGSKA (reference sequence). The CDR3 sequence is CSTRTGNTGELFF. The DNA for the CDR3 is TGCAGTACCCGGACAGGCAACACCGGGGAGCTGTTTTTT.

This chain connects TRBV20-1 to TRBJ1-6; TRBD1 is a possible D gene (6 bases). This CDR3 is built from 15 residues. With 5 bases removed from V and 8 bases from J, the gap between germline ends came to 19 bases. The germline V gene encodes CDR1 DFQATT and CDR2 SNEGSKA (reference sequence). In nucleotides, the CDR3 is TGCAGTGCTTGCGGGAGGGGGGGCTCGGATTCACCCCTCCACTTT. Amino acid sequence: CSACGRGGSDSPLHF.

The V gene is TRBV11-2, the J gene TRBJ2-2; the D is unclear. V gave up 0 bases and J gave up 6 bases, with 5 bases separating them. Germline V gives CDR1 SGHAT, CDR2 FQNNGV. The CDR3 covers 13 residues. CDR3 sequence (DNA): TGTGCCAGCAGCTTAGACAGGTCCGGGGAGCTGTTTTTT. It is translated as CASSLDRSGELFF. The whole variable domain, remainder taken from reference TRBV11-2 and TRBJ2-2, is EAGVAQSPRYKIIEKRQSVAFWCNPISGHATLYWYQQILGQGPKLLIQFQNNGVVDDSQLPKDRFSAERLKGVDSTLKIQPAKLEDSAVYLCASSLDRSGELFFGEGSRLTVL.

This clonotype was observed many times. The chain is built from TRBV27 and TRBJ1-2; D is perhaps TRBD1 (5 bases). The CDR3 has 13 amino acids. Germline V gene data show CDR1 as MNHEY and CDR2 as SMNVEV (reference sequence). V gave up 6 bases and J gave up 8 bases, with 16 bases separating them. CDR3 sequence: CASSPDSAEGYTF. CDR3 DNA: TGTGCCAGCAGCCCCGACAGTGCCGAGGGCTACACCTTC.

The chain recombines TRBV2 with TRBJ2-5, with 9 bases fitting TRBD1. Germline loops: CDR1 SNHLY, CDR2 FYNNEI. The CDR3 runs to 15 residues. With 3 bases clipped from V and 7 bases from J, the junction kept 9 bases outside the gene matches. The CDR3 region is CASSEDRGTSGTQYF. CDR3 nucleotide sequence: TGTGCCAGCAGTGAGGACAGGGGTACCTCGGGGACCCAGTACTTC.

This clonotype was detected ten times or more. V gene TRBV20-1 combines with J gene TRBJ2-5, with a possible D match to TRBD1 (7 bases). This CDR3 is 14 amino acids long. V lost 3 bases and J lost 2, with 13 bases in between. The V gene's germline CDR1 is DFQATT and CDR2 SNEGSKA (reference sequence). CDR3 sequence (DNA): TGCAGTGCTAGGGGGGCAGGGGGGCAAGAGACCCAGTACTTC. Amino acid sequence: CSARGAGGQETQYF.

At least ten counts were recorded for this clonotype. This chain joins TRBV2 and TRBJ2-2; weak D call: TRBD1 (5 bases). The germline gives CDR1 SNHLY, CDR2 FYNNEI. There are 15 residues in the CDR3. Trimming shortened V by 6 bases and J by 4 bases, and 15 bases separated the two germline ends. The CDR3 nucleotides read TGTGCCAGCAGCCGGCAGGGTGGTATCACCGGGGAGCTGTTTTTT. Translating it yields CASSRQGGITGELFF.

For the CDR3, the DNA is TGTGCCAGCAGCGTAAGACCTAGCGGGGGGGTGAATGAGCAGTTCTTC. It specifies CASSVRPSGGVNEQFF. The chain employs TRBV9 and TRBJ2-1; 12 nucleotides line up with TRBD2. The V gene's germline CDR1 is SGDLS and CDR2 YYNGEE. The CDR3 runs to 16 residues. Trimming cost V 1 base and J 7 bases; bases outside gene matches: 6.

The chain combines TRBV7-8 with TRBJ1-5, with D possibly being TRBD1 (5 bases). Germline CDR1 and CDR2: SGHVS and FQNEAQ. The CDR3 is made up of 13 amino acids. The germline V and J ends were trimmed by 5 bases and 5 bases, with 10 bases remaining between them. Written as DNA, the CDR3 is TGTGCCAGCAGCGACAGAAAGTATCAGCCCCAGCATTTT. Translated, it gives CASSDRKYQPQHF.

Regarding this clonotype: Just one base apart from a much larger clone, this may be a read error. The chain carries TRBV18 and TRBJ1-2, with D unresolved. CDR1 is KGHSH and CDR2 is LQKENI in the germline V gene. The CDR3 loop spans 13 amino acids. The V end was cut by 7 bases, the J end by 8 bases, with 17 bases between. CDR3 amino acids: CASLTRGGGGYTF. The CDR3 region has the DNA TGTGCCAGCTTAACGAGAGGTGGTGGGGGCTACACCTTC.

The CDR3 region is CAYLTGGGANQPQHF. The CDR3 DNA is TGTGCCTATTTGACAGGGGGGGGGGCCAATCAGCCCCAGCATTTT. The chain uses TRBV24-1 and TRBJ1-5; 9 positions agree with TRBD1. The trim removed 12 bases at V and 3 bases at J, leaving 11 bases unmatched. The CDR3 runs to 15 residues. Germline lookup yields CDR1 KGHDR and CDR2 SFDVKD.

This sequence joins TRBV15 and TRBJ2-7, with D perhaps assigned TRBD1 or TRBD2 (5 bases each). The CDR3 has 16 residues. Germline values: CDR1 LNHNV, CDR2 YYDKDF (reference sequence). Trimming pared 0 bases from V and 2 bases from J, leaving 14 bases between. The CDR3 nucleotides read TGTGCCACCAGCAGAGATCGGGCAGGGACGGCCTACGAGCAGTACTTC. It translates to CATSRDRAGTAYEQYF. The complete variable domain, with remaining parts taken from reference TRBV15 and TRBJ2-7, reads DAMVIQNPRYQVTQFGKPVTLSCSQTLNHNVMYWYQQKSSQAPKLLFHYYDKDFNNEADTPDNFQSRRPNTSFCFLDIRSPGLGDTAMYLCATSRDRAGTAYEQYFGPGTRLTVT.

This clonotype was counted at least ten times. The gene calls are TRBV6-5 and TRBJ1-5; possible D gene TRBD1, 6 bases. CDR1 and CDR2 (germline): MNHEY, SVGAGI. The V end was cut by 6 bases, the J end by 1 base, with 13 bases between. The CDR3 is made up of 15 amino acids. CDR3 region: CASRYRDTSNQPQHF. The CDR3 nucleotides are TGTGCCAGCAGGTACCGGGACACCAGCAATCAGCCCCAGCATTTT.

This clonotype was recorded many times. The genes are TRBV9 and TRBJ1-2; D possibly corresponds to TRBD1 (5 bases). With 1 base removed from V and 0 bases from J, the gap between germline ends came to 13 bases. Germline CDR1 SGDLS, CDR2 YYNGEE. The CDR3 length is 16 residues. CDR3 nucleotides: TGTGCCAGCAGCGTAAACCCAGGGTCTCCTAACTATGGCTACACCTTC. Translating it yields CASSVNPGSPNYGYTF.

The chain carries TRBV18 and TRBJ1-3; D unresolved. V was clipped by 3 bases and J by 3 bases, with 9 bases between them. Germline V CDR1 and CDR2: KGHSH, LQKENI. The CDR3 sequence is 14 residues long. CDR3 sequence: CASSPEFIGNTIYF. The DNA of the CDR3 is TGTGCCAGCTCACCGGAGTTTATTGGAAACACCATATATTTT.

The V and J genes are TRBV18 and TRBJ1-1; D is perhaps TRBD1 (5 bases). The CDR3 is 14 residues long. V was pared by 4 bases and J by 4 bases, with 13 bases between. Per germline, CDR1 KGHSH and CDR2 LQKENI. The CDR3 bases are TGTGCCAGCTCACAGGCCGGGACGTCCACTGAAGCTTTCTTT. The encoded protein is CASSQAGTSTEAFF.

The sample holds many counts of this clonotype. The genes are TRBV20-1 and TRBJ2-2, with D possibly TRBD2 on 7 matching bases. The germline gives CDR1 DFQATT, CDR2 SNEGSKA (reference sequence). This CDR3 has 14 amino acids. V lost 0 bases to trimming and J lost 7 bases, with 12 bases between them. Here the CDR3 DNA reads TGCAGTGCTAGAGATGGGGGGGCCATCGGGGAGCTGTTTTTT. Its translation: CSARDGGAIGELFF.

The gene calls are TRBV6-5 and TRBJ1-1; TRBD1 is a possible D gene (5 bases). Germline lookup yields CDR1 MNHEY and CDR2 SVGAGI. The germline V and J ends were trimmed by 0 bases and 4 bases, with 9 bases remaining between them. There are 14 residues in the CDR3. CDR3 in amino acids: CASSYSGEGTEAFF. CDR3 sequence (DNA): TGTGCCAGCAGTTACTCGGGGGAGGGCACTGAAGCTTTCTTT.

This clonotype occurred many times. J is TRBJ2-1 and V is TRBV6-1, with 10 bases matching TRBD2. The CDR3 totals 15 residues. Germline lookup yields CDR1 MNHNS and CDR2 SASEGT. The V and J ends lost 3 bases and 7 bases, in that order; junction bases with no gene match: 6. The DNA of the CDR3 is TGTGCCAGCAGTGATGTCCAGCGGGGGGGGAATGAGCAGTTCTTC. Amino acid sequence: CASSDVQRGGNEQFF.

This clonotype showed up many times. The V call is TRBV19, the J call TRBJ1-3, with D tentatively TRBD1 (6 bases). The germline V gene has CDR1 LNHDA and CDR2 SQIVND (reference sequence). Trimming took off 7 bases at V and 7 bases at J, with 20 bases between the two ends. The CDR3 covers 15 residues. This chain's CDR3 is CASTPEGGPSNTIYF. The DNA for the CDR3 is TGTGCCAGTACCCCGGAGGGGGGTCCTAGTAACACCATATATTTT.

This clonotype appeared many times. V and J are TRBV9 and TRBJ2-1; 11 bases are shared with TRBD2. Germline CDR1 SGDLS, CDR2 YYNGEE. V lost 0 bases, J lost 2 bases, and 4 bases stayed unmatched. This CDR3 spans 17 amino acids. Written as DNA, the CDR3 is TGTGCCAGCAGCGTAGCTACTAGCGGGGGCCCCTACAATGAGCAGTTCTTC. This translates into CASSVATSGGPYNEQFF.

CDR3 in DNA: TGTGCCACCAGTGATTCCCCCCCGGCAGATACGCAGTATTTT. Translated, it gives CATSDSPPADTQYF. This sequence joins TRBV24-1 and TRBJ2-3; D is undetermined. With 2 bases removed from V and 4 bases from J, the gap between germline ends came to 9 bases. The CDR3 spans 14 residues. Germline V lookup: CDR1 KGHDR, CDR2 SFDVKD.